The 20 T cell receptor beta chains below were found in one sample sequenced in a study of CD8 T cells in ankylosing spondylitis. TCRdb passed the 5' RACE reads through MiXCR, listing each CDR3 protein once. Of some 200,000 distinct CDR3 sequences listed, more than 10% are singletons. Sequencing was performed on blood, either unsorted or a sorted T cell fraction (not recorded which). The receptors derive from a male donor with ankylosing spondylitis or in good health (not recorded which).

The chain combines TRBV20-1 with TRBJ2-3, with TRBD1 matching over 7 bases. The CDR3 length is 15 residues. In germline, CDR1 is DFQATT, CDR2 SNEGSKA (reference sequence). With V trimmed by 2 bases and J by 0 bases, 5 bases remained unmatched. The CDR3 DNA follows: TGCAGTGCTAGACTGACAGGGACCAGCACAGATACGCAGTATTTT. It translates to CSARLTGTSTDTQYF.

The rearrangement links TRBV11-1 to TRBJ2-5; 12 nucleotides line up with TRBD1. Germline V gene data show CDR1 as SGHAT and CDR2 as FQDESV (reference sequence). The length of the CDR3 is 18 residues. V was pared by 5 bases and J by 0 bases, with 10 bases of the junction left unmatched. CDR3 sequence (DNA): TGTGCCAGCAGCCTGGGACAGGGGGCTATCCCCCACCAAGAGACCCAGTACTTC. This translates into CASSLGQGAIPHQETQYF.

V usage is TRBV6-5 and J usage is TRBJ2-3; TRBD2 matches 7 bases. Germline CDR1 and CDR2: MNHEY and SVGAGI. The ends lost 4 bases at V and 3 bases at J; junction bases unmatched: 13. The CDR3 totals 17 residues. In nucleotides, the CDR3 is TGTGCCAGCAGTTCCTTTAGCGGGTTGGGGTGGACAGATACGCAGTATTTT. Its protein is CASSSFSGLGWTDTQYF.

CDR3 nucleotide sequence: TGCGCCAGCAGCCACGGACAGGGAGAGGAGACCCAGTACTTC. This gives the protein CASSHGQGEETQYF. V is TRBV4-1 and J is TRBJ2-5; TRBD1 agrees at 8 bases. The germline V gene encodes CDR1 MGHRA and CDR2 YSYEKL. Germline trimming cut 3 bases from V and 5 bases from J; bases unmatched to any gene: 5. The CDR3 length is 14 residues.

The CDR3 reads CSVRQGAGSEKLFF. In DNA, the CDR3 is TGCAGCGTTCGGCAGGGGGCAGGATCGGAAAAACTGTTTTTT. The rearrangement joins TRBV29-1 to TRBJ1-4, with 8 bases that match TRBD1. This CDR3 comprises 14 residues. Trimming cost V 5 bases and J 8 bases; bases outside gene matches: 10. Germline CDR1 reads SQVTM; CDR2 reads ANQGSEA.

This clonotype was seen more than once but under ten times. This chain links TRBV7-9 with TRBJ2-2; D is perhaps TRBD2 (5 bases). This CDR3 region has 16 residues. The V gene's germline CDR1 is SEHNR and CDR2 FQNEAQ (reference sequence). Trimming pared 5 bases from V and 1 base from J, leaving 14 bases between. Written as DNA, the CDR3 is TGTGCCAGCAGCCCCCCGTGGGCGGGGAACACCGGGGAGCTGTTTTTT. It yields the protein CASSPPWAGNTGELFF.

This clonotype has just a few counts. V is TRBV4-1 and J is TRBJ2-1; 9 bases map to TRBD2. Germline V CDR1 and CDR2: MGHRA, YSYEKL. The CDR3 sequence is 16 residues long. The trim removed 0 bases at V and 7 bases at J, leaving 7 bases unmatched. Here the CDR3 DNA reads TGCGCCAGCAGCCAAGATTGGCGGGGGGGCGGGAATGAGCAGTTCTTC. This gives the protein CASSQDWRGGGNEQFF.

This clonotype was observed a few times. CDR3 in amino acids: CASSFKVWYNEQFF. The CDR3 bases are TGTGCCAGCAGCTTCAAGGTGTGGTACAATGAGCAGTTCTTC. The rearrangement links TRBV5-5 to TRBJ2-1; D is undetermined. The CDR3 has 14 amino acids. Trimming removed 2 bases at V and 4 bases at J, with 10 bases between. Germline loops: CDR1 SGHKS, CDR2 YYEKEE (reference sequence).

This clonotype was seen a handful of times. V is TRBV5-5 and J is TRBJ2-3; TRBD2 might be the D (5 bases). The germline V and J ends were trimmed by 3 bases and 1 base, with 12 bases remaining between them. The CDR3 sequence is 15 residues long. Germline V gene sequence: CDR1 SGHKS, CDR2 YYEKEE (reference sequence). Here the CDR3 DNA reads TGTGCCAGCAGCTACTTTCCCGGGGGCACAGATACGCAGTATTTT. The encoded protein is CASSYFPGGTDTQYF.

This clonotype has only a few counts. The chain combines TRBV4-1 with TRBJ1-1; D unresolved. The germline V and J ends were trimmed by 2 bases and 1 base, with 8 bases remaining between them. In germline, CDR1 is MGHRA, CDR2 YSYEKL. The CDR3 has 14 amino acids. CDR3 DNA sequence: TGCGCCAGCAGCCAAAATTGGGGGAACACTGAAGCTTTCTTT. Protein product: CASSQNWGNTEAFF.

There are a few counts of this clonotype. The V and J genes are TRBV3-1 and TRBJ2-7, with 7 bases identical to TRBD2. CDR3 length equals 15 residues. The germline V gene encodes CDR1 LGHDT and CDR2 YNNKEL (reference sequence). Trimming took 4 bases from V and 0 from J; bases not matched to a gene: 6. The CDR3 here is CASSLGTTRSYEQYF. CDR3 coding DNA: TGTGCCAGCAGCCTCGGGACTACCCGCTCCTACGAGCAGTACTTC.

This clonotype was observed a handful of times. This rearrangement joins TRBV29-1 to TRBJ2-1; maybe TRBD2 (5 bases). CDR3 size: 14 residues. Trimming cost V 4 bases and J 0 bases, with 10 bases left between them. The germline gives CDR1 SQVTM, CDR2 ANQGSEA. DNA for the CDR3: TGCAGCGTTGTCAGCGGCCTCTCCTACAATGAGCAGTTCTTC. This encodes CSVVSGLSYNEQFF.

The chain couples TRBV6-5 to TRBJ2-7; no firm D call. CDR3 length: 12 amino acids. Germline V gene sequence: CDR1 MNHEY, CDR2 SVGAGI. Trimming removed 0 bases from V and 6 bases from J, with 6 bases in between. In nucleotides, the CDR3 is TGTGCCAGCAGTTACTCCGTTGGCGAGCAGTACTTC. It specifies CASSYSVGEQYF.

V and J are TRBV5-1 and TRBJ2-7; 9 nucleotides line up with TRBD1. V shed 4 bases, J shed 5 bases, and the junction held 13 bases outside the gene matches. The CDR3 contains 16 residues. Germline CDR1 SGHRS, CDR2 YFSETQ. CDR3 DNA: TGCGCCAGCAGCCTTGCAGAACAGGGGGCGCCCCACGAGCAGTACTTC. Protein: CASSLAEQGAPHEQYF.

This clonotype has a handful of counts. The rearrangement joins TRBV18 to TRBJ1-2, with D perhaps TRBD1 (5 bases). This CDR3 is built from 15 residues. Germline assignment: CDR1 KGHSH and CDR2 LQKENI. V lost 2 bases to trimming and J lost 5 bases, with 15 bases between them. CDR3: CASSPGAGTFYGYTF. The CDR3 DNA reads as TGTGCCAGCTCACCAGGAGCAGGGACTTTTTATGGCTACACCTTC.

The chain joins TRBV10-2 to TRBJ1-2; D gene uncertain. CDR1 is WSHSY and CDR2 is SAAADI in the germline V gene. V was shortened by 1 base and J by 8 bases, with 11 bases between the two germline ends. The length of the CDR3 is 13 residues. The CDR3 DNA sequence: TGCGCCAGCAGTGAGTTTATGCCGGGGGGCTACACCTTC. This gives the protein CASSEFMPGGYTF.

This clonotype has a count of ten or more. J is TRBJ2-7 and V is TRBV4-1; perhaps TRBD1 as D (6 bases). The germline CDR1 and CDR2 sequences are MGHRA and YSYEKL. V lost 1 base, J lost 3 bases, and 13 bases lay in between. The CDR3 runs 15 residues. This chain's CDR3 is CASSQAAGVVYEQYF. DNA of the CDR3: TGCGCCAGCAGCCAAGCTGCAGGGGTGGTCTACGAGCAGTACTTC.

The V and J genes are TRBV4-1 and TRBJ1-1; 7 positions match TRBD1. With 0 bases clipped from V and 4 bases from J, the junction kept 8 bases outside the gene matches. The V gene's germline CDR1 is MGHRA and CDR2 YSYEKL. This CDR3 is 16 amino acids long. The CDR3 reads CASSQDTQTGLTEAFF. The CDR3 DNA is TGCGCCAGCAGCCAAGATACCCAGACAGGGCTCACTGAAGCTTTCTTT.

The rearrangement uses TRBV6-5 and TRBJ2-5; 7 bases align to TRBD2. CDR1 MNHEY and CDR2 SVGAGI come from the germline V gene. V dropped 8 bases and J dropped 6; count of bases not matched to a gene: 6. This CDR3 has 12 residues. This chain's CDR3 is CASRGSRKTQYF. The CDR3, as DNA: TGTGCCAGCCGCGGGAGCAGGAAGACCCAGTACTTC.

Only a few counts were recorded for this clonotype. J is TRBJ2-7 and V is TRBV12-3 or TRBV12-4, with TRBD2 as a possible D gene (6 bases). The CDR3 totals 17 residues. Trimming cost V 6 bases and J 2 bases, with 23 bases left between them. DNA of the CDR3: TGTGCCAGCAGCCTTGGGCCGAGCGGGTACATTCCCTACGAGCAGTACTTC. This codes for CASSLGPSGYIPYEQYF.